Listed below are T cell receptor beta chains from one sample, sequenced in a study of T cell responses to AZD1222 COVID-19 vaccine. Profiled with immunoSEQ multiplex PCR; TCRdb holds only in-frame clones, not every one. The sample carries approximately 100,000 clones, approximately 90% recorded once. The specimen was peripheral blood, collected on day 0 of AZD1222 vaccination. All receptors derive from an adult in good health. Both conserved end residues are part of each CDR3.

>TRBJ2-1|TRBV7-2
CASSLAPTSGINEQFF
>TRBJ1-3|TRBV30
CAWSVTGPGNTIYF
>TRBJ2-3|TRBV5-1
CASSLNSGGAGDTQYF
>TRBJ1-3|TRBV18
CASSPVAARGNTIYF
>TRBJ1-4|TRBV10-3
CASRTGLFEKLFF
>TRBJ2-7|TRBV7-2
CASSEGGGGRTYEQYF
>TRBJ2-5|TRBV29-1
CSIGTEQETQYF
>TRBJ1-3|TRBV9
CASSVEEGAGNTIYF
>TRBJ1-2|TRBV7-2
CASSFRTGADGYTF
>TRBJ1-5|TRBV20-1
CSASSGQPQHF
>TRBJ2-7|TRBV4-2
CASSQPRVNEQYF
>TRBJ1-4|TRBV4-1
CASSRSHNEKLFF
>TRBJ1-1|TRBV2
CASSAVGNTEAFF
>TRBJ2-6|TRBV5-1
CASSLAFLGQGSSGANVLTF
>TRBJ1-4|TRBV5-4
CASSRRQGEVNEKLFF
>TRBJ1-6|TRBV30
CAWSGESSYNSPLHF
>TRBJ1-2|TRBV4-1
CASSQPQGAFGYTF
>TRBJ1-5|TRBV19
CASTIENQPQHF
>TRBJ1-1|TRBV12-3/TRBV12-4
CASSTTVNTEAFF
>TRBJ2-5|TRBV2
CASMAGQETQYF
>TRBJ1-1|TRBV5-1
CASSLVWSSDTEAFF
>TRBJ2-7|TRBV7-2
CASSLVAGAYEQYF
>TRBJ2-7|TRBV6-2/TRBV6-3
CASSYAGQAYEQYF
>TRBJ1-2|TRBV19
CASKAGEYPNYGYTF
>TRBJ2-1|TRBV10-3
CAITSSGGANEQFF
>TRBJ1-5|TRBV7-6
CASSPTGTGNQPQHF
>TRBJ1-6|TRBV27
CASSLSAFPLDSPLHF
>TRBJ1-5|TRBV5-1
CASSLTGQGNQPQHF
>TRBJ1-2|TRBV6-4
CASSDSGGVPYGYTF
>TRBJ2-7|TRBV3-1/TRBV3-2
CASSQTRGRPYEQYF
>TRBJ1-1|TRBV29-1
CSVEGRLNTEAFF
>TRBJ2-7|TRBV30
CAWSADLLSSYEQYF
>TRBJ1-2|TRBV29-1
CSVDSDRTNYGYTF
>TRBJ2-6|TRBV5-4
CASSPGGTGIGANVLTF
>TRBJ1-1|TRBV30
CAWGQGFNPEAFF
>TRBJ1-1|TRBV5-1
CASSFIGAEAFF
>TRBJ1-1|TRBV7-9
CASSFTGGSEAFF
>TRBJ1-2|TRBV4-2
CASSQERYNVNGYTF
>TRBJ1-1|TRBV6-5
CASRDKGTEAFF
>TRBJ1-5|TRBV19
CASSMQTGGGQPQHF
>TRBJ1-1|TRBV11-2
CASSLKVGAEAFF
>TRBJ2-7|TRBV10-1
CASSRSSGSPNSYEQYF
>TRBJ2-5|TRBV6-5
CASSYSLLAGAETQYF
>TRBJ1-6|TRBV6-2/TRBV6-3
CASSEGNSPLHF
>TRBJ1-6|TRBV11-3
CASSRRQGTYYNSPLHF
>TRBJ1-2|TRBV6-6
CASTDTGGAGGYTF
>TRBJ1-2|TRBV4-1
CASSQEALTGIEGYTF
>TRBJ2-6|TRBV7-3
CASSYTGTGASGANVLTF
>TRBJ1-6|TRBV19
CASSITGGLGSPLHF
>TRBJ2-7|TRBV4-1
CASSRDRTFYEQYF
>TRBJ2-1|TRBV6-5
CASKFIVSYNEQFF
>TRBJ1-5|TRBV28
CASSTGQGSNQPQHF
>TRBJ1-1|TRBV5-1
CASSLGPGTGSTEAFF
>TRBJ1-1|TRBV7-9
CASSLMGVEAFF